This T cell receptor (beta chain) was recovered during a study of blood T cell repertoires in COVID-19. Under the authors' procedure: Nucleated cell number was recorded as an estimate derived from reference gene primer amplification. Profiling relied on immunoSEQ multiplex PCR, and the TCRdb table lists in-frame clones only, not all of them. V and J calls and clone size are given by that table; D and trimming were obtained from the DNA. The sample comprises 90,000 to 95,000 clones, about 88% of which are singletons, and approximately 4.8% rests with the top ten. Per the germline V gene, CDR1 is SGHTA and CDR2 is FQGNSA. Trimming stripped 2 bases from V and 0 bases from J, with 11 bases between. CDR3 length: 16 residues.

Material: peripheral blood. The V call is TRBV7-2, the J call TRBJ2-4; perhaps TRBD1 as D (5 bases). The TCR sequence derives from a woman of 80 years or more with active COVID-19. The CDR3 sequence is CASSLQGWKAKNIQYF. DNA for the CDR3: TGTGCCAGCAGCTTACAGGGATGGAAAGCCAAAAACATTCAGTACTTC.